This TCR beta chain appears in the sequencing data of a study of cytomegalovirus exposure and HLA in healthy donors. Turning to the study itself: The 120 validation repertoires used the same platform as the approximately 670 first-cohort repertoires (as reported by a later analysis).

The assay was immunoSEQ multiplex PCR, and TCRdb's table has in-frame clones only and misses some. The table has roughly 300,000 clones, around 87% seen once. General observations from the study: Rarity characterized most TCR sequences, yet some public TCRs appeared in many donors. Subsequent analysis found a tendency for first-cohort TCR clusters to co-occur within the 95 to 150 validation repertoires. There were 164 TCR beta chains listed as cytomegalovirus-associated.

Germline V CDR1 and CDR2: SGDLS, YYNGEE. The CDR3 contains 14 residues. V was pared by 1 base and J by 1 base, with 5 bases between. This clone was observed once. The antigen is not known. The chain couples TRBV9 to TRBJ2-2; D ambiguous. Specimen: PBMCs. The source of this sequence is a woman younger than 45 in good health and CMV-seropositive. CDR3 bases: TGTGCCAGCAGCGTATTCGAGAACACCGGGGAGCTGTTTTTT. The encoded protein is CASSVFENTGELFF. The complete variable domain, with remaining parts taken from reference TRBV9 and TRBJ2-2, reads DSGVTQTPKHLITATGQRVTLRCSPRSGDLSVYWYQQSLDQGLQFLIQYYNGEERAKGNILERFSAQQFPDLHSELNLSSLELGDSALYFCASSVFENTGELFFGEGSRLTVL.